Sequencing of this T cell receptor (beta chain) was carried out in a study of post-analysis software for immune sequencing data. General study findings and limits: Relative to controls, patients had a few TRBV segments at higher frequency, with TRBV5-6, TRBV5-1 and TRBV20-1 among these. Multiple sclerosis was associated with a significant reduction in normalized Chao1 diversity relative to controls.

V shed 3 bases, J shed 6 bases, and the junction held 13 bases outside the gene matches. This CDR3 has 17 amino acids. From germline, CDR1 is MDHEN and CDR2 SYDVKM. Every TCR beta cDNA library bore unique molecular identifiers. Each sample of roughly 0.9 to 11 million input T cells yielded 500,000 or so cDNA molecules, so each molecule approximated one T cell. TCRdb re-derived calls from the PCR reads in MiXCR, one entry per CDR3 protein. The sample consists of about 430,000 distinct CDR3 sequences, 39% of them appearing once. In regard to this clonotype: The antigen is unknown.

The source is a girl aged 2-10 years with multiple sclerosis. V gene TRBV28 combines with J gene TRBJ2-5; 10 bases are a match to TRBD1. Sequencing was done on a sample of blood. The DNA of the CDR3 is TGTGCCAGCAGTTTGGGGATTGGACAGGGGGTACTCCAGACCCAGTACTTC. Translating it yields CASSLGIGQGVLQTQYF.